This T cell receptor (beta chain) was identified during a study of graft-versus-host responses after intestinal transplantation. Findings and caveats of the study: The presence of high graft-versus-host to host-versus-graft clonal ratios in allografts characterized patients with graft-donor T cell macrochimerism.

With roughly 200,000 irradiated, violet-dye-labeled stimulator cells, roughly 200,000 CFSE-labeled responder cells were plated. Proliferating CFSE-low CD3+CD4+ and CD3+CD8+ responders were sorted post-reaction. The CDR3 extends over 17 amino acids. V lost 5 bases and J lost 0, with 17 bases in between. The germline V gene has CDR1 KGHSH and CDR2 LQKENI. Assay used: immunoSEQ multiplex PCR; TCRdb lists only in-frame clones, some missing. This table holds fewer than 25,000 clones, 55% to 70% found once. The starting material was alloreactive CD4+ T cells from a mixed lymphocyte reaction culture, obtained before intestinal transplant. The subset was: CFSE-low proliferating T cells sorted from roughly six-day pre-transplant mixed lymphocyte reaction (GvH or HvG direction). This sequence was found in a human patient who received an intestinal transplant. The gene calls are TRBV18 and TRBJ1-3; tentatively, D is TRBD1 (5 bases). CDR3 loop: CASSTAGGGLSGNTIYF. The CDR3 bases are TGTGCCAGCTCAACGGCCGGGGGAGGGCTCTCTGGAAACACCATATATTTT.